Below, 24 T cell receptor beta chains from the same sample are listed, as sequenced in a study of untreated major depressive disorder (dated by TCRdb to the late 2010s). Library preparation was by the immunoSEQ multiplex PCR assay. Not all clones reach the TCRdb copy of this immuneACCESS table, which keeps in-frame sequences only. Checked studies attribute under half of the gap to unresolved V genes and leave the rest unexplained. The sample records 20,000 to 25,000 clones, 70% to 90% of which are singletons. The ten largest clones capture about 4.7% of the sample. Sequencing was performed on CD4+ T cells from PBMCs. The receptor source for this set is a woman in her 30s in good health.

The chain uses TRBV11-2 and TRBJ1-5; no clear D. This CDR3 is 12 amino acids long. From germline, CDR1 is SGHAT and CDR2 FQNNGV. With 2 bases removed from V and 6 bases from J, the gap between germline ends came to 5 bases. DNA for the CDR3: TGTGCCAGCAGCTTATCGGGTCAGCCCCAGCATTTT. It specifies CASSLSGQPQHF.

The CDR3 region has the DNA TGTGCCAGCAGCGTACCCTCCTCAGATACGCAGTATTTT. It encodes CASSVPSSDTQYF. The chain has TRBV9 and TRBJ2-3; D is undetermined. Germline V gene sequence: CDR1 SGDLS, CDR2 YYNGEE. The germline V and J ends were trimmed by 1 base and 4 bases, with 7 bases remaining between them. CDR3 length: 13 amino acids.

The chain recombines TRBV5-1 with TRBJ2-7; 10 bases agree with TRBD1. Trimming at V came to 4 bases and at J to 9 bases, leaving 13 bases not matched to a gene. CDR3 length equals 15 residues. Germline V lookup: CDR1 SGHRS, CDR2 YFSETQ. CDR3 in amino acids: CASSPGTGDTMGQYF. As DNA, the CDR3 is TGCGCCAGCAGCCCAGGGACAGGGGACACTATGGGGCAGTACTTC.

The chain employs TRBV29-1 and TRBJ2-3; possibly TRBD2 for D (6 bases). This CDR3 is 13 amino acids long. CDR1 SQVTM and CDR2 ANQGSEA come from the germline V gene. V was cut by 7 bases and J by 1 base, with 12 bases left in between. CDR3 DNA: TGCAGCGCCCGGGACTTGGGCACAGATACGCAGTATTTT. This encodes CSARDLGTDTQYF.

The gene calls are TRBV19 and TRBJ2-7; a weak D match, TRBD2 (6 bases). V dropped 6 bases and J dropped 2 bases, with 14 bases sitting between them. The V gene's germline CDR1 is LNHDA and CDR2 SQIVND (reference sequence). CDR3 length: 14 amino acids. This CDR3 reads CASSRTSSAYEQYF. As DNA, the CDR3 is TGTGCCAGTAGCCGAACTAGCTCCGCCTACGAGCAGTACTTC.

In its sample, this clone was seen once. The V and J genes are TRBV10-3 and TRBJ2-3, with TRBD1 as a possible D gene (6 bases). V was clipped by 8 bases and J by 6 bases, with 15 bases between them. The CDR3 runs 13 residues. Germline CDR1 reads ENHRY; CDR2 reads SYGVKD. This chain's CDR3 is CAIGTYEGDTQYF. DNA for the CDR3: TGTGCCATCGGGACATACGAAGGGGATACGCAGTATTTT.

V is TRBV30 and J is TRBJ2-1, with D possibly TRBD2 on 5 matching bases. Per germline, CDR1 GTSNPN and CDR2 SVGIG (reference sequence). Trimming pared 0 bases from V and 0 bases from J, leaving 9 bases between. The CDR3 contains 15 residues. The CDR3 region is CAWSVQGSSYNEQFF. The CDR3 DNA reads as TGTGCCTGGAGTGTGCAAGGGAGCTCCTACAATGAGCAGTTCTTC.

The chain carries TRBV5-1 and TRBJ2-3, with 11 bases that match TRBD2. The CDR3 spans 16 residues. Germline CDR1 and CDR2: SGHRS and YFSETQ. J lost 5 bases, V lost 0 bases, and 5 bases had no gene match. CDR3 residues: CASSLEASGGLDTQYF. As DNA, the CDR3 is TGCGCCAGCAGCTTGGAGGCTAGCGGGGGGTTAGATACGCAGTATTTT.

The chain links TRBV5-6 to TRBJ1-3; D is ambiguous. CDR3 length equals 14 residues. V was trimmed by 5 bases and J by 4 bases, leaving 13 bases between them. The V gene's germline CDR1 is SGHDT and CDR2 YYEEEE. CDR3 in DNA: TGTGCCAGCAGGGCGAGAACGGGGGGAAACACCATATATTTT. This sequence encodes CASRARTGGNTIYF.

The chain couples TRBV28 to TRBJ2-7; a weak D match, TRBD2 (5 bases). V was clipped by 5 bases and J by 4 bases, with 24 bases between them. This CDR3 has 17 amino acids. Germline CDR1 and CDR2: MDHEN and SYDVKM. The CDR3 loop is CASSTEYGGSSNYEQYF. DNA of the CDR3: TGTGCCAGCAGTACAGAGTATGGCGGGTCCTCAAATTACGAGCAGTACTTC.

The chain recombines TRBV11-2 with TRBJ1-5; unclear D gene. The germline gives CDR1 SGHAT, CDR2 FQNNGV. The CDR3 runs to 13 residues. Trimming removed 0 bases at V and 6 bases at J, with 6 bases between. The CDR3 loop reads CASSLERSQPQHF. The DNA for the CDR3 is TGTGCCAGCAGCTTAGAGCGGTCTCAGCCCCAGCATTTT.

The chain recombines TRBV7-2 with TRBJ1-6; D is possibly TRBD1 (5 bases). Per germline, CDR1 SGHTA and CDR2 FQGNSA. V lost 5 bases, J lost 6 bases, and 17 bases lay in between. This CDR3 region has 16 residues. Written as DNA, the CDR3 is TGTGCCAGCAGCCGTAGCACGGGGGTTCTTAATTCACCCCTCCACTTT. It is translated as CASSRSTGVLNSPLHF.

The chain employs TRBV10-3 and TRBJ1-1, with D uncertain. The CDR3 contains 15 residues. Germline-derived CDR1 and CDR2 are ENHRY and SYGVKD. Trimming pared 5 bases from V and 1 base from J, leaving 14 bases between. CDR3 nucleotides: TGTGCCATCAGTTCGGGAGGGAATGAGAACACTGAAGCTTTCTTT. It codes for CAISSGGNENTEAFF.

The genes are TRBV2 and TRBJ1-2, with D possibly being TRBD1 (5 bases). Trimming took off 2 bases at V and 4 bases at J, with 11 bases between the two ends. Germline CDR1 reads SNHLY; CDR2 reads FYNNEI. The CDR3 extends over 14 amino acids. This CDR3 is CASSERQTAYGYTF. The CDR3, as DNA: TGTGCCAGCAGTGAAAGACAGACCGCCTATGGCTACACCTTC.

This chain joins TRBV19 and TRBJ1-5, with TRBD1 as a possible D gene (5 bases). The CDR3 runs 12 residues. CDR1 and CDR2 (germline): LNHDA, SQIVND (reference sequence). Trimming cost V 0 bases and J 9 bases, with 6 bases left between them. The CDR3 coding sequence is TGTGCCAGTAGTATAGATCAGGGGCCCCAGCATTTT. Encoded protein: CASSIDQGPQHF.

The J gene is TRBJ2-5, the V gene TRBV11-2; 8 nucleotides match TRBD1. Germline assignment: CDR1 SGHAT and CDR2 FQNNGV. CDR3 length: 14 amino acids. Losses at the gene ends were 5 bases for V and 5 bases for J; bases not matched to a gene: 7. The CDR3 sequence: CASSDRGLSETQYF. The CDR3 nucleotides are TGTGCCAGCAGCGACAGGGGTCTTAGCGAGACCCAGTACTTC.

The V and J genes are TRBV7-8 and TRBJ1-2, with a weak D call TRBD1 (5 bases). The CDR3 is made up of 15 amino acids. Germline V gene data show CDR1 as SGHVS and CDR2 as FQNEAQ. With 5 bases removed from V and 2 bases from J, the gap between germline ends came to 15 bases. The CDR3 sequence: CASSAILTDNYGYTF. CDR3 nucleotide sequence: TGTGCCAGCAGCGCAATATTGACAGACAACTATGGCTACACCTTC.

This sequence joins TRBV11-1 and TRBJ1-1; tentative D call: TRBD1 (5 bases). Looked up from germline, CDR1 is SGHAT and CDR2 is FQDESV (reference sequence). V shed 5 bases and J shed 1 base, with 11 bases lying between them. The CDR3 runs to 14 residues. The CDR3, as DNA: TGTGCCAGCAGCCCATGGACAAGGAACACTGAAGCTTTCTTT. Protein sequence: CASSPWTRNTEAFF.

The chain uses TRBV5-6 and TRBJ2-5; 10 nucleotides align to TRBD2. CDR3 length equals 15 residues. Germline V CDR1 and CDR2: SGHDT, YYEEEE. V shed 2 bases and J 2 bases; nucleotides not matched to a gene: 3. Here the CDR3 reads CASSLPAGGQETQYF. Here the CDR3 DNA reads TGTGCCAGCAGCTTACCAGCGGGGGGGCAAGAGACCCAGTACTTC.

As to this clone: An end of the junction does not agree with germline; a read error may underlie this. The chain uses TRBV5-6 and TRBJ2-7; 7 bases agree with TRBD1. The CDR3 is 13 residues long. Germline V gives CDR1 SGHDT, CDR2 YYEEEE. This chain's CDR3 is CASSFLNQGQLDF. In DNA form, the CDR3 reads TGTGCCAGCAGCTTCCTCAACCAGGGACAGTTAGACTTC.

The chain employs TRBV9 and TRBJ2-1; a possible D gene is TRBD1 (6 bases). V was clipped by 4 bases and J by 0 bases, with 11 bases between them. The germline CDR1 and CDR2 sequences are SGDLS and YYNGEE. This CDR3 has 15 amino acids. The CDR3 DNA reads TGTGCCAGCAGCATCCGGGACATCTCCTACAATGAGCAGTTCTTC. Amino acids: CASSIRDISYNEQFF.

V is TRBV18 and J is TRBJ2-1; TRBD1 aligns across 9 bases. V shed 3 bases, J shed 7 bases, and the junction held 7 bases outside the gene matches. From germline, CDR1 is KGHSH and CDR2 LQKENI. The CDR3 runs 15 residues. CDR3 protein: CASSPPGQGRNEQFF. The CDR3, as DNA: TGTGCCAGCTCACCTCCGGGACAGGGAAGGAATGAGCAGTTCTTC.

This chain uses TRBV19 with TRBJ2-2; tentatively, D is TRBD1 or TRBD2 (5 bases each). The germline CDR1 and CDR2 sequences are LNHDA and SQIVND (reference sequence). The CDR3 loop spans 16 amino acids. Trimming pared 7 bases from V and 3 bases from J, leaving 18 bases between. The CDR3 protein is CASMGGTPADTGELFF. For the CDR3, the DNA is TGTGCCAGTATGGGTGGGACCCCGGCGGACACCGGGGAGCTGTTTTTT.

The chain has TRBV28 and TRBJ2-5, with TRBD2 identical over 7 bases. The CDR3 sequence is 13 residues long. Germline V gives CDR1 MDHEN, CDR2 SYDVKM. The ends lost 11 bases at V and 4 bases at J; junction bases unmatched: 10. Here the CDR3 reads CAGGERTRETQYF. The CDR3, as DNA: TGTGCCGGGGGGGAGAGGACCAGAGAGACCCAGTACTTC.